These 17 T cell receptor beta chains share one sample of origin, sequenced in a study of blood T cell repertoires in COVID-19. Profiling relied on immunoSEQ multiplex PCR, and the TCRdb table lists in-frame clones only, not all of them. The data hold under 200,000 clones, with around four fifths observed a single time. Input material: peripheral blood. The source of these receptors is a man in his 70s with acute or convalescent COVID-19.

There are a few counts of this clone. The chain couples TRBV27 to TRBJ2-2, with 9 bases identical to TRBD1. CDR1 and CDR2 from the germline V gene are MNHEY and SMNVEV (reference sequence). V was pared by 1 base and J by 4 bases, with 7 bases of the junction left unmatched. The CDR3 extends over 17 amino acids. The CDR3 here is CASSLFGTGLGTGELFF. The CDR3, as DNA: TGTGCCAGCAGTTTATTTGGGACAGGGCTGGGCACCGGGGAGCTGTTTTTT.

The count of this clone is one. The rearrangement links TRBV4-1 to TRBJ1-1, with unresolved D. The length of the CDR3 is 14 residues. Germline V gene sequence: CDR1 MGHRA, CDR2 YSYEKL. With 2 bases removed from V and 5 bases from J, the gap between germline ends came to 12 bases. The CDR3 loop is CASSQSGVGTEAFF. CDR3 nucleotides: TGCGCCAGCAGCCAAAGCGGGGTTGGTACTGAAGCTTTCTTT.

The chain joins TRBV6-2 or TRBV6-3 to TRBJ2-1, with 12 positions matching TRBD2. The germline V gene encodes CDR1 MNHEY and CDR2 SVGEGT. J lost 2 bases, V lost 5 bases, and 1 base had no gene match. This CDR3 region has 15 residues. Here the CDR3 DNA reads TGTGCCAGCAGTAGGACTAGCGGGGCCTACAATGAGCAGTTCTTC. As protein: CASSRTSGAYNEQFF.

The genes are TRBV28 and TRBJ1-3, with D tentatively TRBD1 (5 bases). Deletions cut 3 bases from V and 4 bases from J, with 10 bases between. The germline V gene encodes CDR1 MDHEN and CDR2 SYDVKM. The CDR3 is 14 residues long. In DNA, the CDR3 is TGTGCCAGCAGTTTTAAGGGGCAAGGAAACACCATATATTTT. Encoded protein: CASSFKGQGNTIYF.

The rearrangement links TRBV6-2 or TRBV6-3 to TRBJ2-7, with TRBD2 matching over 7 bases. CDR1 and CDR2 from the germline V gene are MNHEY and SVGEGT. The CDR3 has 15 amino acids. V dropped 2 bases and J dropped 3; count of bases not matched to a gene: 7. CDR3 loop: CASSYVGLEDYEQYF. CDR3 sequence (DNA): TGTGCCAGCAGTTACGTAGGACTAGAGGACTACGAGCAGTACTTC.

This chain connects TRBV1 to TRBJ2-1; no DNA check was done on the table's D call, TRBD2. TRBV1 counts as a pseudogene. CDR3 length: 17 amino acids. The CDR3 region has the DNA TGCACCAGCAGCCAAGATACGGGGACTAGCGGCCCACCTGAGCAGTTCTTC. Its translation: CTSSQDTGTSGPPEQFF.

The chain employs TRBV6-5 and TRBJ2-5; 7 nucleotides match TRBD1. The V gene end was trimmed by 5 bases and the J gene end by 5 bases; junction bases not matched to a gene: 8. CDR3 length: 14 residues. Germline CDR1 is MNHEY and CDR2 is SVGAGI. The CDR3 region is CASSSRQGWETQYF. CDR3 DNA: TGTGCCAGCAGTAGTAGACAGGGATGGGAGACCCAGTACTTC.

The chain recombines TRBV19 with TRBJ1-1; D remains unclear. Germline CDR1 is LNHDA and CDR2 is SQIVND (reference sequence). Trimming removed 3 bases at V and 4 bases at J, with 21 bases between. The CDR3 extends over 17 amino acids. The CDR3 region has the DNA TGTGCCAGTAGTATCCCCCGAGTCCGCGCGGGTGGCACTGAAGCTTTCTTT. This encodes CASSIPRVRAGGTEAFF. Full variable domain (outside the CDR3, taken from reference TRBV19 and TRBJ1-1): DGGITQSPKYLFRKEGQNVTLSCEQNLNHDAMYWYRQDPGQGLRLIYYSQIVNDFQKGDIAEGYSVSREKKESFPLTVTSAQKNPTAFYLCASSIPRVRAGGTEAFFGQGTRLTVV.

The V and J genes are TRBV5-1 and TRBJ1-1; 7 bases agree with TRBD1. Germline assignment: CDR1 SGHRS and CDR2 YFSETQ. This CDR3 has 12 residues. The V and J ends lost 7 bases and 7 bases, in that order; junction bases with no gene match: 7. The CDR3 spells CASRRDSDEAFF. DNA of the CDR3: TGCGCCAGCCGGCGGGACAGCGATGAAGCTTTCTTT.

V and J are TRBV11-2 and TRBJ2-7; D remains unclear. Trimming cost V 3 bases and J 3 bases, with 12 bases left between them. Germline V CDR1 and CDR2: SGHAT, FQNNGV. The CDR3 is 14 residues long. The CDR3 here is CASSFDGYYYEQYF. The CDR3 DNA is TGTGCCAGCAGCTTCGACGGTTACTACTACGAGCAGTACTTC. Full variable domain (remainder filled in from reference TRBV11-2 and TRBJ2-7): EAGVAQSPRYKIIEKRQSVAFWCNPISGHATLYWYQQILGQGPKLLIQFQNNGVVDDSQLPKDRFSAERLKGVDSTLKIQPAKLEDSAVYLCASSFDGYYYEQYFGPGTRLTVT.

Note on this clone: The same CDR3 also results from other DNA sequences found in this sample. The chain joins TRBV27 to TRBJ1-5, with D unclear. Germline V lookup: CDR1 MNHEY, CDR2 SMNVEV (reference sequence). CDR3 length: 14 amino acids. Deletions cut 5 bases from V and 2 bases from J, with 10 bases between. The CDR3 DNA reads TGTGCCAGCAGTCCGCTCGGAGGCAATCAGCCCCAGCATTTT. Its translation is CASSPLGGNQPQHF.

This clone came up once. The chain is built from TRBV6-6 and TRBJ2-1, with a weak D call TRBD2 (5 bases). Trimming pared 5 bases from V and 10 bases from J, leaving 15 bases between. Per the germline V gene, CDR1 is MNHNY and CDR2 is SVGAGI (reference sequence). The CDR3 sequence is 13 residues long. CDR3 region: CASSDGGPFEQFF. DNA of the CDR3: TGTGCCAGCAGTGACGGAGGTCCATTCGAGCAGTTCTTC.

This clone was seen just once. The gene calls are TRBV28 and TRBJ2-3, with 7 bases that match TRBD2. Germline V gene lookup returns CDR1 MDHEN and CDR2 SYDVKM. J gave up 3 bases and V 7 bases, and 4 bases lay outside the gene matches. The CDR3 consists of 13 residues. The CDR3 is CASILGGTDTQYF. The CDR3 DNA follows: TGTGCCAGCATCCTGGGGGGGACAGATACGCAGTATTTT.

The CDR3 loop is CASSDAWQRGNTIYF. As DNA, the CDR3 is TGTGCCAGCAGTGATGCCTGGCAGAGGGGAAACACCATATATTTT. The chain joins TRBV6-1 to TRBJ1-3, with D unresolved. This CDR3 comprises 15 residues. Germline values: CDR1 MNHNS, CDR2 SASEGT. Trimming stripped 3 bases from V and 4 bases from J, with 13 bases between.

The V gene is TRBV27, the J gene TRBJ2-7, with TRBD1 matching over 7 bases. Germline-derived CDR1 and CDR2 are MNHEY and SMNVEV (reference sequence). The CDR3 extends over 16 amino acids. V lost 6 bases to trimming and J lost 2 bases; unmatched junction nucleotides: 13. CDR3: CASRPRDRALPYEQYF. For the CDR3, the DNA is TGTGCCAGCAGGCCAAGGGACAGAGCCCTCCCCTACGAGCAGTACTTC.

The rearrangement uses TRBV2 and TRBJ1-1; 9 bases map to TRBD1. This CDR3 is 13 amino acids long. In germline, CDR1 is SNHLY, CDR2 FYNNEI. Trimming removed 6 bases from V and 4 bases from J; junction bases left unmatched: 3. The CDR3 sequence: CASRLTGGTEAFF. CDR3 sequence (DNA): TGTGCCAGCAGGTTGACAGGGGGCACTGAAGCTTTCTTT.

The rearrangement joins TRBV27 to TRBJ2-1, with 10 bases identical to TRBD2. The ends lost 7 bases at V and 3 bases at J; junction bases unmatched: 9. The CDR3 runs 16 residues. The germline V gene has CDR1 MNHEY and CDR2 SMNVEV (reference sequence). DNA of the CDR3: TGTGCCAGCAAGGTTCTAGCGGGAGTCATCTACAATGAGCAGTTCTTC. It codes for CASKVLAGVIYNEQFF.